What follows are 13 T cell receptor beta chains derived from one specimen sequenced in a study of T-cell memory formation after mild COVID-19. TCRdb reanalysed the 5' RACE reads using MiXCR and keeps one entry per CDR3 protein. The sample has around 250,000 distinct CDR3 sequences; over 9% are singletons. The specimen was PBMCs or a T cell subset sorted from them (not recorded which). These receptors came from a man younger than 35 who had mild COVID-19 (a few samples of this study predate the infection). Cell type and time point are not known.

This sequence joins TRBV6-5 and TRBJ1-4, with D perhaps matching TRBD1 (5 bases). The CDR3 runs 19 residues. Trimming pared 0 bases from V and 7 bases from J, leaving 24 bases between. The V gene's germline CDR1 is MNHEY and CDR2 SVGAGI. The CDR3, as DNA: TGTGCCAGCAGTTACTCGCGTCCCGGACTCGTGCTTGGGGCTGAAAAACTGTTTTTT. It codes for CASSYSRPGLVLGAEKLFF.

V and J are TRBV6-5 and TRBJ1-2; TRBD1 aligns across 7 bases. Trimming cost V 4 bases and J 4 bases; bases outside gene matches: 9. Per germline, CDR1 MNHEY and CDR2 SVGAGI. CDR3 length equals 15 residues. The CDR3 region is CASSFSQGQGYGYTF. DNA of the CDR3: TGTGCCAGCAGTTTCTCACAGGGGCAAGGCTATGGCTACACCTTC.

This clonotype was recorded a few times. The genes are TRBV7-2 and TRBJ1-2, with 7 nucleotides matching TRBD1. V was clipped by 5 bases and J by 8 bases; unmatched bases: 14. Looked up from germline, CDR1 is SGHTA and CDR2 is FQGNSA. The CDR3 loop spans 15 amino acids. Here the CDR3 DNA reads TGTGCCAGCAGCATAGACCACCAGGGGGGCAGGGGCTACACCTTC. It encodes CASSIDHQGGRGYTF.

The chain uses TRBV7-9 and TRBJ2-7; 7 bases fit TRBD1. The CDR3 is 14 amino acids. With V trimmed by 6 bases and J by 0 bases, 5 bases remained unmatched. Germline V lookup: CDR1 SEHNR, CDR2 FQNEAQ (reference sequence). This chain's CDR3 is CASRTGTASYEQYF. In nucleotides, the CDR3 is TGTGCCAGCAGAACCGGGACAGCCTCCTACGAGCAGTACTTC.

This chain connects TRBV5-6 to TRBJ1-1; D perhaps matches TRBD1 (5 bases). V lost 4 bases and J lost 11, with 12 bases in between. CDR3 length: 11 amino acids. Germline V lookup: CDR1 SGHDT, CDR2 YYEEEE. CDR3 DNA sequence: TGTGCCAGCAGCAATCAGGGAAGGGCTTTCTTT. It codes for CASSNQGRAFF.

This clonotype has just a few counts. The rearrangement joins TRBV11-3 to TRBJ2-2; 8 nucleotides match TRBD1. The germline V gene has CDR1 SGHNT and CDR2 YENEEA. The CDR3 contains 15 residues. The V and J ends lost 5 bases and 4 bases, in that order; junction bases with no gene match: 6. The CDR3 DNA is TGTGCCAGCAGCCCCCGGACAGGGAGCACCGGGGAGCTGTTTTTT. Translated: CASSPRTGSTGELFF.

The V gene is TRBV2, the J gene TRBJ1-6; D gene uncertain. Germline V CDR1 and CDR2: SNHLY, FYNNEI. The CDR3 totals 13 residues. V was shortened by 3 bases and J by 14 bases, with 14 bases between the two germline ends. The CDR3 DNA sequence: TGTGCCAGCAGTGATCTCAACGAGGTCACCCTCCACTTT. Translation gives CASSDLNEVTLHF.

The sample holds many counts of this clonotype. DNA for the CDR3: TGTGCCAGCAGTTTGAGGGCCCCCCGGTCCGGAAACACCATATATTTT. It specifies CASSLRAPRSGNTIYF. The V and J genes are TRBV12-3 or TRBV12-4 and TRBJ1-3; no clear D. This CDR3 spans 16 amino acids. Between the trimmed V and J ends, which lost 3 bases and 4 bases, there was a span of 16 bases.

V usage is TRBV4-3 and J usage is TRBJ1-1; 7 bases are a match to TRBD1. Per the germline V gene, CDR1 is LGHNA and CDR2 is YSLEER. The CDR3 extends over 13 amino acids. The J segment lost 10 bases and the V segment lost 1 base, leaving 6 bases of the junction unmatched. CDR3 nucleotide sequence: TGCGCCAGCAGCCAAGTCACTCAGGGGGTAGCTTTCTTT. It encodes CASSQVTQGVAFF.

The rearrangement links TRBV12-3 or TRBV12-4 to TRBJ2-7; D not resolved. The CDR3 extends over 15 amino acids. The germline V and J ends were trimmed by 3 bases and 0 bases, with 12 bases remaining between them. As DNA, the CDR3 is TGTGCCAGCAGTTTCGGCCCGCCCATCTCCTACGAGCAGTACTTC. It translates to CASSFGPPISYEQYF.

This clonotype was observed a handful of times. This sequence joins TRBV7-2 and TRBJ1-5; D is unclear. The germline CDR1 and CDR2 sequences are SGHTA and FQGNSA. Trimming took off 8 bases at V and 0 bases at J, with 11 bases between the two ends. There are 14 residues in the CDR3. For the CDR3, the DNA is TGTGCCAGCGGAGCTTTGTATAGCAATCAGCCCCAGCATTTT. Its protein product is CASGALYSNQPQHF.

This clonotype was seen more than once but under ten times. The rearrangement links TRBV5-1 to TRBJ1-2; TRBD1 might be the D (6 bases). In germline, CDR1 is SGHRS, CDR2 YFSETQ. Trimming left V 4 bases short and J 2 bases short, with 12 bases between. The CDR3 has 14 residues. The CDR3 is CASSPTTGNYGYTF. The CDR3 bases are TGCGCCAGCAGCCCGACAACAGGGAACTATGGCTACACCTTC. The whole variable domain, remainder taken from reference TRBV5-1 and TRBJ1-2, is KAGVTQTPRYLIKTRGQQVTLSCSPISGHRSVSWYQQTPGQGLQFLFEYFSETQRNKGNFPGRFSGRQFSNSRSEMNVSTLELGDSALYLCASSPTTGNYGYTFGSGTRLTVV.

V usage is TRBV7-2 and J usage is TRBJ1-5, with D uncertain. Germline V gives CDR1 SGHTA, CDR2 FQGNSA. The CDR3 consists of 13 residues. Trimming stripped 3 bases from V and 5 bases from J, with 8 bases between. The CDR3 here is CASSFSDHQPQHF. The CDR3 nucleotides read TGTGCCAGCAGCTTTTCCGATCATCAGCCCCAGCATTTT.